Given below is one T cell receptor (beta chain) in context. No cognate antigen has been identified for it. No much larger clone exists at a distance of one base, and base qualities are not known. This record belongs to a study of tumor-infiltrating lymphocytes in primary liver carcinoma (TCRdb year 2017). About the study as a whole: Between November 2015 and March 2016, a few patients in China with histopathologically diagnosed primary liver carcinoma had surgical resection. The five patients, three men and two women aged 30 to 69 years, had hepatocellular carcinoma (four) or combined HCC and intrahepatic cholangiocarcinoma (one). The tumors of the five patients were staged as T1-T3 N0M0, with maximum diameters ranging from roughly 4 to 10 cm. Roughly 3.5 to 7.13 million productive TCRbeta reads were obtained per sample, and no significant difference in read depth was found between tissue types. The study combined TCRbeta repertoire sequencing, expression microarrays and whole-exome sequencing across five regions of each liver tumor, with adjacent normal tissue and blood. TCRbeta repertoire sequencing covered 35 specimens from 5 patients: around 25 tumor regions, 5 adjacent noncancerous liver tissues and 5 peripheral blood samples. Reproducibility between technical replicate repertoires was high, with correlation coefficients above 0.98 and mean shared-clone rates approximately 0.88.

TRIzol reagent was used to extract blood RNA from unsorted whole blood, while the DNeasy Blood & Tissue kit provided the germline DNA. At the time of sampling, the patients had chronic HBV infection and had not received any treatment. Before surgery, approximately 3.8 milliliters of peripheral blood were drawn into K2EDTA tubes. Starting from around 520 ng total RNA, TCRbeta-specific cDNA was produced by reverse transcription with a constant-region primer and ProtoScript II reverse transcriptase. Construction of the TCRbeta libraries relied on three nested rounds of multiplex PCR, following a slightly modified ARM-PCR procedure. Each of the first two PCR rounds ran for around 10 cycles using multiplex TRBV1-TRBV30 forward primers together with a Cbeta reverse primer. Sample barcodes and Illumina adapters were attached in a final 25-cycle PCR using Deep VentR polymerase. Before sequencing, amplicons of 200-500 bp were gel-purified using a QIAquick gel extraction kit. The TCRbeta amplicons were sequenced with 250-bp paired-end reads on an Illumina HiSeq 2500. Regarding the original processing steps: Trimmomatic v0.33 was used to quality-trim the reads, and FLASH v1.2.11 was used to merge paired reads so that full CDR3 sequences could be recovered. V, D and J germline segments were assigned to the rearranged TCRbeta sequences using MiGEC v1.2.1b. VDJtools v1.0.0 computed clonotype statistics and Shannon-Wiener diversity indices. To reduce sampling bias, subsequent analyses other than the diversity analysis used only the 250 most abundant clonotypes in each sample. TCRdb reworked the public reads: Q25 trimming with fastp, MiXCR clone assembly, productive beta chains retained. Rows are unified per CDR3 protein, each entry keeping the most common DNA and genes. TCRdb, not the original authors, processed these V and J calls. This sample gives approximately 340,000 distinct CDR3 sequences in total; 65% of them show up just once. In total, the top ten clones hold roughly 6% of the sample.

From the cysteine through the phenylalanine, the CDR3 covers 13 amino acids. The entry retains the CDR3 DNA only, 39 bases that are in frame from base 1. At the junction V is shortened by 0 bases and J by 6 bases, with 10 bases in between. Via the germline V gene, CDR1 is SGHRS and CDR2 YFSETQ. What the research found in general, with its limitations: Because the samples were bulk and unsorted, CD4+ and CD8+ T cell repertoires could not be compared. Only five or six patients were included in the study, and the authors note that the findings should be validated in a larger study. Pairs of tumor regions showed greater repertoire overlap (mean roughly 36%) than tumor-adjacent pairs (approximately 17%) or tumor-blood pairs (roughly 15%), which is consistent with antigen-driven expansion. The top 250 clones accounted for a significantly greater share of the repertoire in tumors than in blood (p = 0.039). Only the TCR beta chain was sequenced, which likely underestimates true repertoire diversity because unpaired alpha chains were not captured.

Recombination linked TRBV5-1 to TRBJ2-7, with the D gene uncertain. The clonotype originates from a man in his forties with primary liver carcinoma and hepatitis B virus infection. The sequenced material came from peripheral blood. For the CDR3, the sequence is CASSLEDATEQYF. Here is the DNA: TGCGCCAGCAGCTTGGAAGACGCCACCGAGCAGTACTTC.